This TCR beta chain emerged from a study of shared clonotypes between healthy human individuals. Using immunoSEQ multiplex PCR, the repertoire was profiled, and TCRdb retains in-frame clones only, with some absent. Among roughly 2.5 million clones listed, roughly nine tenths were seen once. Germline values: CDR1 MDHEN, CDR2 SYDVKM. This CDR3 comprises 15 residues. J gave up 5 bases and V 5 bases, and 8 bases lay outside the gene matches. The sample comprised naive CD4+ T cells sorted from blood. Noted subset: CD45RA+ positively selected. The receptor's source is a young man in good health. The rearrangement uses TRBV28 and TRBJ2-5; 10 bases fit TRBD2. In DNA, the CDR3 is TGTGCCAGCAGTGGGGCGGGACTAGCGTACGAGACCCAGTACTTC. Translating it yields CASSGAGLAYETQYF.